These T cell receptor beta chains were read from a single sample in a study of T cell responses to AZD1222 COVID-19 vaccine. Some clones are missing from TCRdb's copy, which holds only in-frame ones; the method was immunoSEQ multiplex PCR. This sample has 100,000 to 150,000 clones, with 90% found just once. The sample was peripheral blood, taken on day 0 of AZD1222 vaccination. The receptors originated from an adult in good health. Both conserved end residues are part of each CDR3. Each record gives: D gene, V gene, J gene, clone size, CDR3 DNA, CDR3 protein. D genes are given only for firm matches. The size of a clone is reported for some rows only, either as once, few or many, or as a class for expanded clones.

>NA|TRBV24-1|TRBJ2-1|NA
TGTGCCACCAGTGATTTGAGACAGGACAGTCCTCTTGAGCAGTTCTTC
CATSDLRQDSPLEQFF
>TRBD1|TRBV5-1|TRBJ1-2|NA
TGCGCCAGCAGCGGGACAGTGGGCTACACCTTC
CASSGTVGYTF
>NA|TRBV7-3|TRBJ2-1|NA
TGTGCCAGCAGCTCAACGTCTGAGCAGTTCTTC
CASSSTSEQFF
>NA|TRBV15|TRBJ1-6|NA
TGTGCCACCAGCAAAACAGGTGTCCTCTCGCCCCTCCACTTT
CATSKTGVLSPLHF
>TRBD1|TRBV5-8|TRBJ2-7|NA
TGTGCCAGCAGCGATTGGATAGCAGGGGGCACCTACGAGCAGTACTTC
CASSDWIAGGTYEQYF
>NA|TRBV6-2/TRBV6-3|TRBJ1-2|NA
TGTGCCAGCAGTTCGTCAGGGACGAACTATGGCTACACCTTC
CASSSSGTNYGYTF
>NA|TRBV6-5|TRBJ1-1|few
TGTGCCAGCATTCTCAGGGGCGGAACTGAAGCTTTCTTT
CASILRGGTEAFF
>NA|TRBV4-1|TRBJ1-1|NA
TGCGCCAGCAGCCAAGGCACGGATATGAACACTGAAGCTTTCTTT
CASSQGTDMNTEAFF
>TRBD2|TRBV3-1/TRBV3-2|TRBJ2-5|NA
TGTGCCAGCAAGCTAGCGGGGGGCGTAGAGACCCAGTACTTC
CASKLAGGVETQYF
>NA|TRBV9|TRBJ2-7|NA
TGTGCCAGCGGTGAGGGAGGTGGCGAGCAGTACTTC
CASGEGGGEQYF
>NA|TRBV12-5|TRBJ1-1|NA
TGTGCTAGTGGTATGACAGGTCGCACTGAAGCTTTCTTT
CASGMTGRTEAFF
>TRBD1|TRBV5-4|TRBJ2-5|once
TGTGCCAGCAGCACAGGGACAGGTCAAGAGACCCAGTACTTC
CASSTGTGQETQYF
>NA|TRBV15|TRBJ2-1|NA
TGTGCCACCAGCACCTCTGATGAGCAGTTCTTC
CATSTSDEQFF
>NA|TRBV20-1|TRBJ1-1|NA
TGCAGTGCTACGGGCACTGAAGCTTTCTTT
CSATGTEAFF
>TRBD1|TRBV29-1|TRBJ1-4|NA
TGCAGCGTTTCGGGGACAGGGGGCCTAGGAATTGAAAAACTGTTTTTT
CSVSGTGGLGIEKLFF
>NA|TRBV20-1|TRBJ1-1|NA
TGCAGTGCTAGAGAACAGGTTGAAGCTTTCTTT
CSAREQVEAFF
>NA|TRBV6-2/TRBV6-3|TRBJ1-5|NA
TGTGCCAGCAGTTACCCCCTTTCGTTCGGGCAGCCCCAGCATTTT
CASSYPLSFGQPQHF
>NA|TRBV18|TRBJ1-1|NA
TGTGCCAGCTCACAGGGGGGCACTGAAGCTTTCTTT
CASSQGGTEAFF
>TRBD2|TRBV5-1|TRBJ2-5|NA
TGCGCCAGCAGCTACTCACCGGGACTCGCGGGGGGAAGGCTGGGGGTGACCCAGTACTTC
CASSYSPGLAGGRLGVTQYF
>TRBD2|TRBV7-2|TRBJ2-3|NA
TGTGCCAGTGGACTAGCGGGAGGCCCAGATACGCAGTATTTT
CASGLAGGPDTQYF
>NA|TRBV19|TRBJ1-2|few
TGTGCCAGTAGTATAGGATCGGCGGAGCTTATCTATGGCTACACCTTC
CASSIGSAELIYGYTF
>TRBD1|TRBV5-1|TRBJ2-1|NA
TGCGCCAGCAGCTTAGACTTACTTACAGGGGAGATTTATGAGCAGTTCTTC
CASSLDLLTGEIYEQFF
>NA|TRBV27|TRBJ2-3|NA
TGTGCCAGCAGTTTATCCCTGATTGAGACGCATACGCAGTATTTT
CASSLSLIETHTQYF
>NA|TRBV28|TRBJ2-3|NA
TGTGCCAGCAGTTTAACTACAGGGCGCACAGATACGCAGTATTTT
CASSLTTGRTDTQYF
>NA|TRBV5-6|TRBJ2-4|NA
TGTGCCAGCAGCTGGTCGGGACTAGCCAAAAACATTCAGTACTTC
CASSWSGLAKNIQYF
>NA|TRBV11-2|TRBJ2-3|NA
TGTGCCAGCAGCTTTAATCCGGGAAGAGATACGCAGTATTTT
CASSFNPGRDTQYF
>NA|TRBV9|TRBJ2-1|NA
TGTGCCAGCACGTCTGGGGACCTTCACAATGAGCAGTTCTTC
CASTSGDLHNEQFF
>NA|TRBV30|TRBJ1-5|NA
TGTGCCTGGAGAACAGGGAATCAGCCCCAGCATTTT
CAWRTGNQPQHF
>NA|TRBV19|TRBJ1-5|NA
TGTGCCAGTAGTTCCATCCTGAATCAGCCCCAGCATTTT
CASSSILNQPQHF